The clone carrying this T cell receptor (beta chain) was observed many times. The sample originates from a study of T cells after yellow fever vaccination. Study context: Preparation used SMART-Seq v4 Ultra Low Input for the low-cell-number fractions. Study outcomes and limitations: FACS-sorted repertoires could harbor abundant contaminating bulk-population clonotypes. The appearance of a small share of clonotypes in both CD4 and CD8 compartments was observed.

CDR1 and CDR2 (germline): MRHNA, SNTAGT. CDR3 length equals 15 residues. Trimming cost V 3 bases and J 4 bases; bases outside gene matches: 5. TCR cDNA was made by 5'RACE template switching, adding a universal primer site and UMIs. TCRdb fed the 5' RACE reads into MiXCR, producing one record per CDR3 protein. The sample includes under 55,000 distinct CDR3 sequences, less than 8.5% of them seen just once. This rearrangement joins TRBV6-4 to TRBJ2-3, with TRBD2 matching over 9 bases. This clonotype was obtained from a man aged 18 to 29 who received the YFV17D yellow fever vaccine. The sample consisted of CD8+ T cells not binding an NS4B(214-222) dextramer, sorted from PBMCs, taken roughly 46 days after the first yellow fever vaccination. CDR3 coding DNA: TGTGCCAGCAGTGAAGGCGGGGGGGCCGCAGATACGCAGTATTTT. Its translation is CASSEGGGAADTQYF.